This T cell receptor beta chain was identified during a study of cytomegalovirus exposure and HLA in healthy donors. Study outcomes and limitations: Within the data, a cluster of highly shared sequence variants was likely a sequencing artifact.

Use of 60 Vbeta and 13 Jbeta primers characterized the PCR. Repertoires were generated with immunoSEQ multiplex PCR, while TCRdb's copy carries only in-frame clones and drops some. This sample contains approximately 120,000 clones. Points on this clone: Its antigen is currently unknown.

This CDR3 region has 13 residues. V lost 7 bases and J lost 7; bases outside the gene matches: 9. The germline CDR1 and CDR2 sequences are MNHEY and SVGAGI. The material sequenced was PBMCs. This receptor was obtained from a man aged 18-30 years in good health and CMV-seronegative. The chain links TRBV6-5 to TRBJ2-7; 8 nucleotides match TRBD1. Here the CDR3 reads CASTPPGGWEQYF. CDR3 nucleotide sequence: TGTGCCAGCACTCCTCCAGGGGGCTGGGAGCAGTACTTC.